This is a list of T cell receptor beta chains from one sample in a study of T-cell memory formation after mild COVID-19. One entry per CDR3 protein results from TCRdb running MiXCR on the 5' RACE reads. The data contain 300,000 to 350,000 distinct CDR3 sequences, approximately 19% of them singletons. Material for sequencing was PBMCs or a T cell subset sorted from them (not recorded which). These receptors were collected from a man between 18 and 29 years old who had mild COVID-19 (a few samples of this study predate the infection). Cell type and time point are not known. Both conserved end residues are trimmed from each CDR3.

>TRBJ2-7|11|TRBV5-1
ASSFQGAREQY
>TRBJ2-2|14|TRBV7-6
ASSFGAGLDTGELF
>TRBJ2-2|9|TRBV6-2/TRBV6-3
ASSYARELF
>TRBJ2-5|13|TRBV3-1
ASSQLAGGQETQY
>TRBJ1-1|12|TRBV12-3/TRBV12-4
ASSFRFGVTEAF
>TRBJ2-5|11|TRBV7-3
ASSLAPWETQY
>TRBJ2-1|11|TRBV12-3/TRBV12-4
ASHLISGGEQF
>TRBJ2-3|14|TRBV7-9
ASSLGPAGGTDTQY
>TRBJ2-5|12|TRBV12-3/TRBV12-4
ASSPEGVEETQY
>TRBJ1-5|13|TRBV2
ASRGTGWNREPQH
>TRBJ1-3|14|TRBV27
ASSSSGTGVGNTIY
>TRBJ2-2|11|TRBV27
ASSSFTGGELF
>TRBJ1-6|13|TRBV4-1
ASSQPGQYQGPLH
>TRBJ1-6|13|TRBV5-1
ASSLTGPERSPLH
>TRBJ2-3|13|TRBV5-5
ASSLHGILTDTQY
>TRBJ2-5|13|TRBV20-1
SARDPRGRWETQY
>TRBJ2-3|10|TRBV6-4
ASSDVTDTQY
>TRBJ2-5|11|TRBV29-1
SVGAGSQETQY